These 7 T cell receptor beta chains were all obtained from the same sample, sequenced in a study of preoperative IRX-2 immunotherapy in early breast cancer. Treatment given: preoperative locoregional IRX-2 cytokine immunotherapy. Only in-frame clones appear in the TCRdb table, and some are missing; sequencing was by immunoSEQ multiplex PCR. The sample holds roughly 45,000 clones; approximately 94% are singletons and the top ten take 1.6%. The source was tumor tissue, collected after IRX-2 immunotherapy. The receptors were sampled from a human donor with breast cancer.

The V gene is TRBV29-1, the J gene TRBJ1-2, with D maybe TRBD1 (6 bases). There are 15 residues in the CDR3. Germline V gene lookup returns CDR1 SQVTM and CDR2 ANQGSEA. Trimming pared 3 bases from V and 1 base from J, leaving 15 bases between. The CDR3 protein is CSVDWGAKGNYGYTF. CDR3 coding DNA: TGCAGCGTTGATTGGGGGGCGAAGGGTAACTATGGCTACACCTTC.

This chain joins TRBV18 and TRBJ2-2; D uncertain. The germline gives CDR1 KGHSH, CDR2 LQKENI. The CDR3 totals 16 residues. With 2 bases removed from V and 1 base from J, the gap between germline ends came to 11 bases. The CDR3 protein is CASSPVRPENTGELFF. The CDR3 region has the DNA TGTGCCAGCTCACCAGTAAGGCCGGAGAACACCGGGGAGCTGTTTTTT.

V is TRBV11-2 and J is TRBJ2-1; 8 bases agree with TRBD1. Germline CDR1 reads SGHAT; CDR2 reads FQNNGV. J lost 7 bases, V lost 6 bases, and 11 bases had no gene match. The CDR3 totals 15 residues. CDR3 sequence: CASRPIRQGRNEQFF. The CDR3 DNA reads TGTGCCAGCAGACCAATTAGACAGGGGCGGAATGAGCAGTTCTTC.

The chain uses TRBV7-8 and TRBJ1-1, with TRBD1 as a possible D gene (5 bases). This CDR3 comprises 14 residues. V was cut by 5 bases and J by 6 bases, with 16 bases left in between. The germline V gene has CDR1 SGHVS and CDR2 FQNEAQ. CDR3: CASSPLPGDAEAFF. The CDR3 nucleotides read TGTGCCAGCAGCCCCTTGCCGGGGGATGCTGAAGCTTTCTTT.

V and J are TRBV4-2 and TRBJ2-7, with D possibly being TRBD2 (6 bases). The V gene's germline CDR1 is LGHNA and CDR2 YNFKEQ. This CDR3 comprises 16 residues. With 4 bases removed from V and 3 bases from J, the gap between germline ends came to 19 bases. The CDR3 bases are TGTGCCAGCAGCCGCCGGGAAGATGATAGCGGCTACGAGCAGTACTTC. Its translation is CASSRREDDSGYEQYF.

The chain has TRBV7-2 and TRBJ2-7, with D possibly called TRBD1 or TRBD2 (5 bases each). V was clipped by 5 bases and J by 0 bases, with 14 bases between them. CDR1 and CDR2 from the germline V gene are SGHTA and FQGNSA. The CDR3 sequence is 15 residues long. The CDR3, as DNA: TGTGCCAGCAGCAAAACCGGGACGGACTCCTACGAGCAGTACTTC. Its translation: CASSKTGTDSYEQYF.

The CDR3 bases are TGTGCCAGCAGCCGGGGGGGAGCAGATACGCAGTATTTT. Translating it yields CASSRGGADTQYF. This chain links TRBV6-5 with TRBJ2-3; 8 bases match TRBD2. V gave up 6 bases and J gave up 4 bases; unmatched junction bases: 3. The CDR3 contains 13 residues. CDR1 is MNHEY, CDR2 SVGAGI, per germline.